Detailed here is one T cell receptor beta chain. This entry is derived from a study of blood T cell repertoires in COVID-19. For the study at large: T cells, B-cell-depleted T cells, or PBMCs supplied cDNA or gDNA.

Data came from immunoSEQ multiplex PCR; TCRdb stores just in-frame clones and leaves some out. Of 65,000 to 70,000 clones listed, roughly three quarters are singletons. Germline V lookup: CDR1 SGHTA, CDR2 FQGNSA. The CDR3 runs to 14 residues. V dropped 6 bases and J dropped 3; count of bases not matched to a gene: 4. The receptor comes from a human donor in a cohort sampled during active COVID-19. The sample consisted of peripheral blood. The gene calls are TRBV7-2 and TRBJ1-3; TRBD1 matches at 8 bases. The CDR3 bases are TGTGCCAGCAGACAAGACAGGGGTGGAAACACCATATATTTT. Encoded protein: CASRQDRGGNTIYF.